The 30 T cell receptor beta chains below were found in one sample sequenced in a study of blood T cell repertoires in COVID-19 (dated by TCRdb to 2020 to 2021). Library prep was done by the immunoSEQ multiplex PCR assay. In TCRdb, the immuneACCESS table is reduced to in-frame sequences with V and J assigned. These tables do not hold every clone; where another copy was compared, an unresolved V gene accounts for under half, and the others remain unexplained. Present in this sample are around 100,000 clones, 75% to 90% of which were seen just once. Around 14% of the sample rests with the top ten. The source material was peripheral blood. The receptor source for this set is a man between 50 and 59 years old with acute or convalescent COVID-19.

CDR3 protein: CASSETGQNTGELFF. The CDR3 nucleotides are TGTGCCAGCAGCGAGACAGGCCAGAACACCGGGGAGCTGTTTTTT. The chain recombines TRBV6-5 with TRBJ2-2, with D tentatively TRBD1 (6 bases). Germline values: CDR1 MNHEY, CDR2 SVGAGI. The length of the CDR3 is 15 residues. The V end was cut by 6 bases, the J end by 1 base, with 12 bases between.

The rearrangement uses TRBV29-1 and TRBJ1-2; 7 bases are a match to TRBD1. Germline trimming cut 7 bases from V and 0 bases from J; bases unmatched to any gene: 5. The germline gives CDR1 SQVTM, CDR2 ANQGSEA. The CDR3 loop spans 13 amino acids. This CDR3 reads CSDQTGSNYGYTF. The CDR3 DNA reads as TGCAGCGACCAGACAGGGTCTAACTATGGCTACACCTTC. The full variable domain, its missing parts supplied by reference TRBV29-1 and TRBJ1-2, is SAVISQKPSRDICQRGTSLTIQCQVDSQVTMMFWYRQQPGQSLTLIATANQGSEATYESGFVIDKFPISRPNLTFSTLTVSNMSPEDSSIYLCSDQTGSNYGYTFGSGTRLTVV.

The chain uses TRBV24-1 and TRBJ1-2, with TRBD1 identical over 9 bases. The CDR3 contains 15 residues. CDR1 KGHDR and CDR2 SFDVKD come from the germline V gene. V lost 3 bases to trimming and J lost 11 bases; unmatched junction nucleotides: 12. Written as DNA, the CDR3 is TGTGCCACCAGTGATCCTCCGGGACAGGGCGTCCGGTACACCTTC. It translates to CATSDPPGQGVRYTF.

CDR3 sequence reads: CASSPGTSGGEQYF. For the CDR3, the DNA is TGTGCCAGCAGCCCCGGGACTAGCGGTGGCGAGCAGTACTTC. The chain carries TRBV3-1 (or the pseudogene TRBV3-2) and TRBJ2-7; the match to TRBD2 covers 11 bases. The germline V gene has CDR1 LGHDT and CDR2 YNNKEL (reference sequence). V lost 4 bases, J lost 6 bases, and 5 bases stayed unmatched. CDR3 length: 14 residues.

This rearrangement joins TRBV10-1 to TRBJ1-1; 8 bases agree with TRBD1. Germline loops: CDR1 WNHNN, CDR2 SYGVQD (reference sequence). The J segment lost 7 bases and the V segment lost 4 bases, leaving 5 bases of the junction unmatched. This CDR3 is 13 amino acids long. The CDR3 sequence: CASSGRGRGEAFF. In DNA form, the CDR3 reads TGCGCCAGCAGTGGCAGGGGGCGCGGTGAAGCTTTCTTT.

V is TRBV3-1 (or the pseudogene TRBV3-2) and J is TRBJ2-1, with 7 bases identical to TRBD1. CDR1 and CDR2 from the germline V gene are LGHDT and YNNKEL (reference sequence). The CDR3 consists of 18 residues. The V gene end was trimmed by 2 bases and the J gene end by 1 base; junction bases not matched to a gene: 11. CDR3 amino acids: CASSQPTGTVFSYNEQFF. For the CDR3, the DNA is TGTGCCAGCAGCCAACCAACCGGGACAGTCTTTTCCTACAATGAGCAGTTCTTC.

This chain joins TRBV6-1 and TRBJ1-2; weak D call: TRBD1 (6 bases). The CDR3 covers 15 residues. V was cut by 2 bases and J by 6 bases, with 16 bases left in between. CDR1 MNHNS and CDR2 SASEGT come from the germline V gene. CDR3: CASSEIRTVGDGYTF. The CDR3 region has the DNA TGTGCCAGCAGTGAAATCCGGACAGTAGGGGATGGCTACACCTTC.

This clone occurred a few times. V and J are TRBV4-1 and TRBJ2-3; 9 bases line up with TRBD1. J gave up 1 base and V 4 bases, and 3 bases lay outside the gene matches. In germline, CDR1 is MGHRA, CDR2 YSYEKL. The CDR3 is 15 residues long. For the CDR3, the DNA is TGCGCCAGCAGCCTAAGACAGGGGGGCACAGATACGCAGTATTTT. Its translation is CASSLRQGGTDTQYF.

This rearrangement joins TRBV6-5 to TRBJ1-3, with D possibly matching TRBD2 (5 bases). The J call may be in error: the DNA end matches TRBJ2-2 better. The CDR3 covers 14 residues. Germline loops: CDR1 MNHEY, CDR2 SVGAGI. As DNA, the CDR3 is TGTGCCAGCAGCCGGCGGGCGAACACCGGGGAGCTGTTTTTT. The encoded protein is CASSRRANTGELFF.

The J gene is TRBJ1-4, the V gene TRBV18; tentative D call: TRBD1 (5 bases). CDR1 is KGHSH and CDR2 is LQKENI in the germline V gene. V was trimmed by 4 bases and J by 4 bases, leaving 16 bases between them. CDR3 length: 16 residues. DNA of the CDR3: TGTGCCAGCTCACGGATGCCAGCGGGGCTTAATGAAAAACTGTTTTTT. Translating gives CASSRMPAGLNEKLFF.

The CDR3 sequence: CASSPGSEAFF. CDR3 in DNA: TGTGCCAGCAGCCCAGGGTCTGAAGCTTTCTTT. The chain carries TRBV3-1 (or the pseudogene TRBV3-2) and TRBJ1-1; TRBD1 is a possible D gene (5 bases). Trimming pared 4 bases from V and 6 bases from J, leaving 6 bases between. Germline V gene data show CDR1 as LGHDT and CDR2 as YNNKEL (reference sequence). The CDR3 spans 11 residues.

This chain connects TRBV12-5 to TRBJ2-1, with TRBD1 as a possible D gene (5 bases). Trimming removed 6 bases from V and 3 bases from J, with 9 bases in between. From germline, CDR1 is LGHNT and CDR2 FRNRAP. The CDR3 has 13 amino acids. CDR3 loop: CASGRDSYNEQFF. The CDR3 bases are TGTGCTAGTGGCCGCGACAGCTACAATGAGCAGTTCTTC.

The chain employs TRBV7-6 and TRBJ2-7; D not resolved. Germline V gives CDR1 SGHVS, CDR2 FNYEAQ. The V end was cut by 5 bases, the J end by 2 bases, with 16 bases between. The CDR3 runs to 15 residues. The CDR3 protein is CASSKSDGPPYEQYF. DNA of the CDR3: TGTGCCAGCAGCAAAAGCGACGGCCCACCCTACGAGCAGTACTTC.

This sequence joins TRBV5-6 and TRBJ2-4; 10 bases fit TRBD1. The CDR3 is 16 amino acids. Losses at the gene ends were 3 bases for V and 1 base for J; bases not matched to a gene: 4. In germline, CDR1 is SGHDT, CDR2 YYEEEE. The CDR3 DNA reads TGTGCCAGCAGCTCCGGGACAGGGGAGGCCAAAAACATTCAGTACTTC. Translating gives CASSSGTGEAKNIQYF.

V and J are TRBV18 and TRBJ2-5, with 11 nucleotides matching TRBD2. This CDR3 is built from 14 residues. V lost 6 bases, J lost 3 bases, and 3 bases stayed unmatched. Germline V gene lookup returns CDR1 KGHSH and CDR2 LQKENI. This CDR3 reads CASSPTSGEETQYF. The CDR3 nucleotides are TGTGCCAGCTCGCCGACTAGCGGGGAAGAGACCCAGTACTTC. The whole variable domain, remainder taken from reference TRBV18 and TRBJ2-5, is NAGVMQNPRHLVRRRGQEARLRCSPMKGHSHVYWYRQLPEEGLKFMVYLQKENIIDESGMPKERFSAEFPKEGPSILRIQQVVRGDSAAYFCASSPTSGEETQYFGPGTRLLVL.

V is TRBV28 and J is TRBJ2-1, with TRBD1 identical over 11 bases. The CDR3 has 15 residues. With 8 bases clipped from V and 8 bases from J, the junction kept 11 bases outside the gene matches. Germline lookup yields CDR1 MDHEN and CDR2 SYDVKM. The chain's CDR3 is CASRRDRGDLDEQFF. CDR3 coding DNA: TGTGCCAGCCGTCGGGACAGGGGGGATCTGGATGAGCAGTTCTTC.

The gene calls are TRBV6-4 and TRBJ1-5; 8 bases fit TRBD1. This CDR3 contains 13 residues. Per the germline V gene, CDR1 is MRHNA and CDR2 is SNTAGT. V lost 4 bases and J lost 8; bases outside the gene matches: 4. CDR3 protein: CASSVDRAKPQHF. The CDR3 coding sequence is TGTGCCAGCAGTGTGGACAGGGCAAAGCCCCAGCATTTT.

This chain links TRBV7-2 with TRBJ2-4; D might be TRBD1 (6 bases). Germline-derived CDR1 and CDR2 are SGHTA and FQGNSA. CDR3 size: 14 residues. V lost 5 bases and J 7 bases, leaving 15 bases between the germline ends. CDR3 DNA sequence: TGTGCCAGCAGCCCCGGGACACCGAGGAACATTCAGTACTTC. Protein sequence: CASSPGTPRNIQYF.

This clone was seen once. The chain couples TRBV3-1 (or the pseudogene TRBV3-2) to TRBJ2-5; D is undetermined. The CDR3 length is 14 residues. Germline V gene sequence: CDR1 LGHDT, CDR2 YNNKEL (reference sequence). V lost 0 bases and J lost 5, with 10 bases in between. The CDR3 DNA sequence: TGTGCCAGCAGCCAAGACGGCAGCAGGGAGACCCAGTACTTC. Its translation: CASSQDGSRETQYF.

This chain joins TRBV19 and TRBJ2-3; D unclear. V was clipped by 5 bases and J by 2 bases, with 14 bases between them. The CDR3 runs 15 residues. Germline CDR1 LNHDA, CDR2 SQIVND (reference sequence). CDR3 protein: CASSSGSSDTDTQYF. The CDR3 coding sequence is TGTGCCAGTAGTTCTGGTAGCAGCGACACAGATACGCAGTATTTT. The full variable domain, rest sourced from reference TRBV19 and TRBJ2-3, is DGGITQSPKYLFRKEGQNVTLSCEQNLNHDAMYWYRQDPGQGLRLIYYSQIVNDFQKGDIAEGYSVSREKKESFPLTVTSAQKNPTAFYLCASSSGSSDTDTQYFGPGTRLTVL.

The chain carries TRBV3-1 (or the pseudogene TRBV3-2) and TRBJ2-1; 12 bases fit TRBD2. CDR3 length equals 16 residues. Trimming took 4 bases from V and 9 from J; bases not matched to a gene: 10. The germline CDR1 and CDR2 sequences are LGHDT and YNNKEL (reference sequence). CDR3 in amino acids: CASSLRTSGIWAEQFF. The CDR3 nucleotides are TGTGCCAGCAGCCTCAGGACTAGCGGGATCTGGGCTGAGCAGTTCTTC.

In DNA, the CDR3 is TGCGCCAGCAGCCAAAGTCTAGCGGTCTCCTACGAGCAGTACTTC. Translated, it gives CASSQSLAVSYEQYF. The chain is built from TRBV4-1 and TRBJ2-7; TRBD2 aligns across 7 bases. V was pared by 2 bases and J by 0 bases, with 4 bases of the junction left unmatched. The CDR3 contains 15 residues. Germline V gene sequence: CDR1 MGHRA, CDR2 YSYEKL.

For the CDR3, the DNA is TGTGCCAGCAGCTTACGGAGCATGGCGGGAGAGAATGAGCAGTTCTTC. It translates to CASSLRSMAGENEQFF. V and J are TRBV7-2 and TRBJ2-1, with TRBD2 matching 7 bases. V gave up 2 bases and J gave up 7 bases; unmatched junction bases: 11. The CDR3 covers 16 residues. In germline, CDR1 is SGHTA, CDR2 FQGNSA.

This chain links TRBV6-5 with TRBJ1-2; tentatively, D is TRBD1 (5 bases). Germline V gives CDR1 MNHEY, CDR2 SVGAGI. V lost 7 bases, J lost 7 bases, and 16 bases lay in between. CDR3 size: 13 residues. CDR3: CASIQMAGVGYTF. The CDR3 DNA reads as TGTGCCAGCATCCAAATGGCGGGGGTTGGCTACACCTTC.

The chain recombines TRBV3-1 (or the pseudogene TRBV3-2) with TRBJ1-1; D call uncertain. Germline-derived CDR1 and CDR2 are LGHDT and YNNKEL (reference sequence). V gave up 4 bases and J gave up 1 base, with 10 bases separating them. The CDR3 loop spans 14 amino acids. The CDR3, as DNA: TGTGCCAGCAGCCCTGCGGGTAAGAACACTGAAGCTTTCTTT. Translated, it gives CASSPAGKNTEAFF.

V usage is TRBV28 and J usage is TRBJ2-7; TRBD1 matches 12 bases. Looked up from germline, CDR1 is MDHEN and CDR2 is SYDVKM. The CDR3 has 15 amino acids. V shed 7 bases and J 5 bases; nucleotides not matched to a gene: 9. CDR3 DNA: TGTGCCAGCAACGGACCGGGACAGGGGGCCCACGAGCAGTACTTC. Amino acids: CASNGPGQGAHEQYF.

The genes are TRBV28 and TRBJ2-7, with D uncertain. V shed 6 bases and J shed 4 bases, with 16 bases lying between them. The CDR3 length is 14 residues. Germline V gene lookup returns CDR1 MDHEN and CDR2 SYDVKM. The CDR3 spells CASSLGRPPYEQYF. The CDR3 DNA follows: TGTGCCAGCAGCCTAGGTCGGCCCCCGTACGAGCAGTACTTC.

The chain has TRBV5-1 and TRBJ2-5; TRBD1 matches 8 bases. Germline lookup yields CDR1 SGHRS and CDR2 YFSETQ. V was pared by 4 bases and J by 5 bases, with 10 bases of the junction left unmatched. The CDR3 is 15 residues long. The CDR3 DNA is TGCGCCAGCAGCCTCGGACAGGGACCAATGGAGACCCAGTACTTC. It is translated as CASSLGQGPMETQYF.

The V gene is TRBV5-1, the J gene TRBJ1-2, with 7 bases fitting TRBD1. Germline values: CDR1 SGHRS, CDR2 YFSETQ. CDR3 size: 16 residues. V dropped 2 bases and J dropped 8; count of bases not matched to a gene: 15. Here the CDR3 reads CASSFRDRNQGEGYTF. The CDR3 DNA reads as TGCGCCAGCAGCTTCCGGGACAGAAATCAAGGCGAAGGCTACACCTTC.

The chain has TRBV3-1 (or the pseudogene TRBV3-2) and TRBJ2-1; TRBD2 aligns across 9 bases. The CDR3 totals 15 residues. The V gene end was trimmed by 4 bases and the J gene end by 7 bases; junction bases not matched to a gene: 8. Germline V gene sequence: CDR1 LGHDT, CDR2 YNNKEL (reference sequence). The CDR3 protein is CASSPRSGSGNEQFF. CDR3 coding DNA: TGTGCCAGCAGCCCTCGTAGCGGGAGTGGGAATGAGCAGTTCTTC.